Shown below are 5 T cell receptor beta chains from a single sample sequenced in a study of CD8+ T cells in alopecia areata. The sequencing template was cDNA reverse transcribed from extracted RNA. Produced via immunoSEQ multiplex PCR; TCRdb's table is partial and in-frame only. This sample has roughly 250,000 clones, with around two thirds found just once. Sequences were derived from CD4+ T cells sorted from blood, sampled at week 0. These receptors all stem from a human donor with alopecia areata.

The chain couples TRBV7-2 to TRBJ1-4; a possible D gene is TRBD1 (5 bases). Germline CDR1 reads SGHTA; CDR2 reads FQGNSA. The CDR3 is 14 amino acids. Trimming cost V 2 bases and J 5 bases, with 9 bases left between them. This CDR3 reads CASSLQAGNEKLFF. CDR3 sequence (DNA): TGTGCCAGCAGCTTACAGGCAGGGAATGAAAAACTGTTTTTT.

Points on this clone: At one end, the junction sequence differs from germline, possibly due to a read error. The chain carries TRBV7-7 and TRBJ1-1; 8 bases align to TRBD1. Germline loops: CDR1 SSHAT, CDR2 FNYEAQ (reference sequence). There are 13 residues in the CDR3. This chain's CDR3 is CASSFGQGTEAFF. The CDR3 nucleotides are TGTGCTAGCAGCTTCGGACAGGGAACTGAAGCTTTCTTT. Full variable domain (missing parts from reference TRBV7-7 and TRBJ1-1): GAGVSQSPRYKVTKRGQDVTLRCDPISSHATLYWYQQALGQGPEFLTYFNYEAQPDKSGLPSDRFSAERPEGSISTLTIQRTEQRDSAMYRCASSFGQGTEAFFGQGTRLTVV.

The genes are TRBV5-1 and TRBJ2-5; 7 bases are shared with TRBD1. The CDR3 is 14 amino acids. Germline trimming cut 5 bases from V and 5 bases from J; bases unmatched to any gene: 9. Looked up from germline, CDR1 is SGHRS and CDR2 is YFSETQ. The CDR3 spells CASRRQGNEETQYF. As DNA, the CDR3 is TGCGCCAGCAGAAGACAGGGTAATGAGGAGACCCAGTACTTC.

The chain joins TRBV7-2 to TRBJ2-3; 7 bases fit TRBD1. The CDR3 has 13 amino acids. The germline CDR1 and CDR2 sequences are SGHTA and FQGNSA. Trimming removed 5 bases from V and 5 bases from J; junction bases left unmatched: 4. The CDR3 nucleotides are TGTGCCAGCAGCAAAAACAGGGGAGATACGCAGTATTTT. Its translation: CASSKNRGDTQYF.

V usage is TRBV5-1 and J usage is TRBJ2-7, with 8 bases fitting TRBD1. Unmatched junction bases numbered 9, after V lost 0 bases and J lost 4 bases. The CDR3 consists of 16 residues. Germline CDR1 and CDR2: SGHRS and YFSETQ. The CDR3 DNA is TGCGCCAGCAGCTTGGACCCTGGGACAGGACGTTACGAGCAGTACTTC. Amino acids: CASSLDPGTGRYEQYF.